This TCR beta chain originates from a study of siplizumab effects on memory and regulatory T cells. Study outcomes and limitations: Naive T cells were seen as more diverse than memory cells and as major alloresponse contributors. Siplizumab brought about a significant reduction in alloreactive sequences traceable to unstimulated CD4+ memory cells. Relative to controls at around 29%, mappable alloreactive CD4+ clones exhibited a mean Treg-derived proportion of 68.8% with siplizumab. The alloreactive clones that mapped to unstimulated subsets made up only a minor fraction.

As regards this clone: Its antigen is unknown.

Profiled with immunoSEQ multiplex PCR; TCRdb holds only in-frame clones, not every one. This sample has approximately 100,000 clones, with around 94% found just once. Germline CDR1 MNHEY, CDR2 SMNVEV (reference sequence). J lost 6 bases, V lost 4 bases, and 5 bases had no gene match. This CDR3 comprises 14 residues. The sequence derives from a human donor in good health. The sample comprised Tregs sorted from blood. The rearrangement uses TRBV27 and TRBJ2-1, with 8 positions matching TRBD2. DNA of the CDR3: TGTGCCAGCAGTTGGGTAGCGGGAAGCAATGAGCAGTTCTTC. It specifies CASSWVAGSNEQFF.